The 25 T cell receptor beta chains below come from one sample, sequenced in a study of shared clonotypes between healthy human individuals. Clones were sequenced by immunoSEQ multiplex PCR, and TCRdb holds only the in-frame ones, with some missing. The table includes about 640,000 clones, less than 80% detected once. Sequencing input: memory CD4+ T cells sorted from blood. Subset noted: CD45RA-negative fraction. The receptors stem from a woman aged 25 to 45 in good health.

This rearrangement joins TRBV4-1 to TRBJ2-5, with D hard to call. TRBJ2-7 matches the DNA end more closely, so the J call is doubtful. The CDR3 totals 16 residues. Germline CDR1 MGHRA, CDR2 YSYEKL. The CDR3 nucleotides read TGCGCCAGCAGCCAAGATACAAGGCGTGACCCATACGAGCAGTACTTC. This codes for CASSQDTRRDPYEQYF.

As regards this clone: This may be a read error, as it is one base from a much larger clone. CDR3 DNA sequence: TGTGCCAGTAGTATGCAGGTGGGTCAGCCCCAGCATTTT. It codes for CASSMQVGQPQHF. The chain couples TRBV19 to TRBJ1-5; D is unclear. Trimming cost V 3 bases and J 6 bases, with 9 bases left between them. This CDR3 is 13 amino acids long. CDR1 LNHDA and CDR2 SQIVND come from the germline V gene (reference sequence).

The chain couples TRBV10-2 to TRBJ2-7, with TRBD2 matching 9 bases. Germline trimming cut 10 bases from V and 6 bases from J; bases unmatched to any gene: 13. The CDR3 contains 14 residues. The germline gives CDR1 WSHSY, CDR2 SAAADI. CDR3 coding DNA: TGCGCCACAAGCGGTGGTCTAGCGGGAACCGAGCAGTACTTC. Translated: CATSGGLAGTEQYF.

In regard to this clone: The conserved final phenylalanine or tryptophan is absent from the CDR3, which likely points to a read error. This chain connects TRBV29-1 to TRBJ1-1; D remains unclear. V was shortened by 5 bases and J by 10 bases, with 14 bases between the two germline ends. Germline assignment: CDR1 SQVTM and CDR2 ANQGSEA. This CDR3 has 11 amino acids. CDR3 amino acids: CSVNTELAAFS. The CDR3 DNA sequence: TGCAGCGTTAACACTGAGCTCGCAGCTTTCTCT.

This clone showed up just a few times. This sequence joins TRBV15 and TRBJ2-5, with D perhaps assigned TRBD1 or TRBD2 (6 bases each). Between the trimmed V and J ends, which lost 0 bases and 5 bases, there was a span of 13 bases. CDR3 length: 15 amino acids. Germline V CDR1 and CDR2: LNHNV, YYDKDF (reference sequence). The CDR3 is CATSRDVGGMETQYF. The CDR3 bases are TGTGCCACCAGCAGAGATGTAGGGGGGATGGAGACCCAGTACTTC.

On this clone itself: Additional DNA sequences in this sample encode the identical CDR3. The chain combines TRBV7-9 with TRBJ2-5; D might be TRBD2 (6 bases). Germline V CDR1 and CDR2: SEHNR, FQNEAQ (reference sequence). The V and J ends lost 3 bases and 5 bases respectively, with 10 bases between them. CDR3 size: 13 residues. Here the CDR3 reads CASSLGGGETQYF. CDR3 nucleotide sequence: TGTGCCAGCAGCTTGGGGGGAGGCGAGACCCAGTACTTC. The variable domain in full, completed from reference TRBV7-9 and TRBJ2-5, reads DTGVSQNPRHKITKRGQNVTFRCDPISEHNRLYWYRQTLGQGPEFLTYFQNEAQLEKSRLLSDRFSAERPKGSFSTLEIQRTEQGDSAMYLCASSLGGGETQYFGPGTRLLVL.

V is TRBV20-1 and J is TRBJ1-2; D uncertain. The CDR3 length is 11 residues. Trimming left V 5 bases short and J 7 bases short, with 11 bases between. The germline gives CDR1 DFQATT, CDR2 SNEGSKA (reference sequence). Here the CDR3 reads CSAFVSSGYTF. The CDR3 DNA reads TGCAGTGCTTTTGTTTCTTCTGGCTACACCTTC.

The DNA of the CDR3 is TGTGCCAGCAGCCTAGCGGGGCTTTACAATGAGCAGTTCTTC. This encodes CASSLAGLYNEQFF. The rearrangement joins TRBV6-6 to TRBJ2-1, with 9 positions matching TRBD2. The CDR3 runs 14 residues. V dropped 6 bases and J dropped 4; count of bases not matched to a gene: 4. From germline, CDR1 is MNHNY and CDR2 SVGAGI (reference sequence).

J is TRBJ2-2 and V is TRBV7-8, with D tentatively TRBD1 or TRBD2 (5 bases each). V was clipped by 5 bases and J by 7 bases, with 14 bases between them. CDR1 SGHVS and CDR2 FQNEAQ come from the germline V gene. The CDR3 loop spans 14 amino acids. The CDR3 spells CASSPMGEYGELFF. The CDR3 DNA reads TGTGCCAGCAGCCCGATGGGGGAATACGGGGAGCTGTTTTTT.

The V gene is TRBV19, the J gene TRBJ1-5; D is ambiguous. The V and J ends lost 3 bases and 2 bases respectively, with 11 bases between them. CDR1 is LNHDA, CDR2 SQIVND, per germline (reference sequence). This CDR3 is built from 15 residues. The CDR3 DNA is TGTGCCAGTAGTATTGGCCCTGGGGGCAATCAGCCCCAGCATTTT. Its protein product is CASSIGPGGNQPQHF.

The chain combines TRBV21-1 with TRBJ1-1; no check of the table's D call, TRBD1, against the DNA was made. TRBV21-1 is a pseudogene locus. The CDR3 totals 16 residues. The CDR3 coding sequence is TGTGCCAGCAGCAAATATTCCCCAGGGGAGAACACTGAAGCTTTCTTT. Residues: CASSKYSPGENTEAFF.

This rearrangement joins TRBV6-5 to TRBJ1-4, with D possibly being TRBD1 (5 bases). V gave up 11 bases and J gave up 7 bases, with 14 bases separating them. Germline V lookup: CDR1 MNHEY, CDR2 SVGAGI. The CDR3 is 12 amino acids. CDR3 loop: CAVRGPLEKLFF. In DNA form, the CDR3 reads TGTGCCGTCCGGGGCCCTCTTGAAAAACTGTTTTTT.

Comments on this clone: Other nucleotide sequences in the sample specify the same CDR3. V and J are TRBV2 and TRBJ2-3; 11 positions match TRBD2. The trim removed 6 bases at V and 6 bases at J, leaving 8 bases unmatched. Germline CDR1 SNHLY, CDR2 FYNNEI. The CDR3 has 15 amino acids. The DNA of the CDR3 is TGTGCCAGCAGAGCACTTAGCGGGAGGGGGGATACGCAGTATTTT. It specifies CASRALSGRGDTQYF.

The chain carries TRBV7-6 and TRBJ2-7; D assignment may be TRBD1 or TRBD2 (6 bases each). The CDR3 runs 15 residues. CDR1 and CDR2 from the germline V gene are SGHVS and FNYEAQ. The germline V and J ends were trimmed by 2 bases and 5 bases, with 16 bases remaining between them. The CDR3 bases are TGTGCCAGCAGCTTAATGGGGGGCGCCAACCACGAGCAGTACTTC. It encodes CASSLMGGANHEQYF.

The chain links TRBV19 to TRBJ1-3, with 7 bases lining up with TRBD1. J was trimmed by 0 bases and V by 10 bases; bases with no gene match: 12. Per germline, CDR1 LNHDA and CDR2 SQIVND (reference sequence). The CDR3 has 16 amino acids. The CDR3 DNA is TGTGCCACCCGGGACAGTGCCATTAACTCTGGAAACACCATATATTTT. This gives the protein CATRDSAINSGNTIYF. Full variable domain (remainder filled in from reference TRBV19 and TRBJ1-3): DGGITQSPKYLFRKEGQNVTLSCEQNLNHDAMYWYRQDPGQGLRLIYYSQIVNDFQKGDIAEGYSVSREKKESFPLTVTSAQKNPTAFYLCATRDSAINSGNTIYFGEGSWLTVV.

The gene calls are TRBV19 and TRBJ1-1, with a possible D match to TRBD1 (5 bases). The CDR3 runs to 15 residues. Germline loops: CDR1 LNHDA, CDR2 SQIVND (reference sequence). Trimming took off 2 bases at V and 2 bases at J, with 12 bases between the two ends. The CDR3: CASSITGRANTEAFF. CDR3 coding DNA: TGTGCCAGTAGTATAACGGGCAGGGCAAACACTGAAGCTTTCTTT.

In its sample, this clone was seen a few times. The rearrangement uses TRBV28 and TRBJ2-7; TRBD1 matches at 10 bases. The V and J ends lost 5 bases and 6 bases, in that order; junction bases with no gene match: 7. Germline-derived CDR1 and CDR2 are MDHEN and SYDVKM. CDR3 size: 14 residues. This chain's CDR3 is CASSMTGGYGEQYF. The CDR3 DNA sequence: TGTGCCAGCAGTATGACAGGGGGCTATGGCGAGCAGTACTTC.

The genes are TRBV10-3 and TRBJ1-2; tentative D call: TRBD1 (5 bases). V was trimmed by 4 bases and J by 8 bases, leaving 17 bases between them. In germline, CDR1 is ENHRY, CDR2 SYGVKD. The CDR3 spans 14 residues. CDR3 sequence reads: CAISAPGQGVGYTF. The CDR3 DNA follows: TGTGCCATCAGTGCCCCGGGGCAGGGAGTGGGCTACACCTTC.

This clone was seen a few times. This chain connects TRBV6-6 to TRBJ2-1, with D unresolved. The germline CDR1 and CDR2 sequences are MNHNY and SVGAGI (reference sequence). This CDR3 is built from 13 residues. V shed 6 bases and J shed 0 bases, with 6 bases lying between them. CDR3 DNA sequence: TGTGCCAGCAGCGCCGGCTCCTACAATGAGCAGTTCTTC. This codes for CASSAGSYNEQFF.

V gene TRBV9 combines with J gene TRBJ2-1; D may be TRBD1 (5 bases). The CDR3 contains 13 residues. V was shortened by 2 bases and J by 4 bases, with 7 bases between the two germline ends. The germline CDR1 and CDR2 sequences are SGDLS and YYNGEE. CDR3 loop: CASSVRQYNEQFF. CDR3 DNA: TGTGCCAGCAGCGTTCGACAGTACAATGAGCAGTTCTTC.

V usage is TRBV30 and J usage is TRBJ2-5; 10 bases are a match to TRBD1. The V gene's germline CDR1 is GTSNPN and CDR2 SVGIG (reference sequence). The CDR3 runs 16 residues. The trim removed 3 bases at V and 5 bases at J, leaving 12 bases unmatched. The CDR3 sequence is CAWSRQGASSGETQYF. The CDR3, as DNA: TGTGCCTGGAGCCGACAGGGGGCTTCATCCGGGGAGACCCAGTACTTC.

This clone was seen once. The V and J genes are TRBV6-1 and TRBJ1-2; the D is unclear. This CDR3 has 12 amino acids. Trimming pared 2 bases from V and 4 bases from J, leaving 5 bases between. CDR1 and CDR2 from the germline V gene are MNHNS and SASEGT. CDR3 in amino acids: CASSETSYGYTF. The CDR3 DNA sequence: TGTGCCAGCAGTGAAACAAGCTATGGCTACACCTTC.

The V call is TRBV29-1, the J call TRBJ2-3; D not resolved. Germline V gives CDR1 SQVTM, CDR2 ANQGSEA. The CDR3 covers 13 residues. V was pared by 1 base and J by 4 bases, with 9 bases between. The CDR3 loop is CSVEVVRADTQYF. The CDR3 coding sequence is TGCAGCGTTGAAGTCGTCAGAGCAGATACGCAGTATTTT.

This clone was counted only a few times. The chain combines TRBV5-1 with TRBJ2-2; D not resolved. The CDR3 length is 11 residues. Trimming took off 3 bases at V and 6 bases at J, with 3 bases between the two ends. CDR1 is SGHRS, CDR2 YFSETQ, per germline. CDR3 protein: CASSSAGELFF. In DNA, the CDR3 is TGCGCCAGCAGCTCCGCCGGGGAGCTGTTTTTT.

This chain uses TRBV6-5 with TRBJ2-7; D perhaps matches TRBD1 (6 bases). Germline assignment: CDR1 MNHEY and CDR2 SVGAGI. The CDR3 runs to 14 residues. The V end lost 0 bases, the J end lost 3 bases, and 9 bases lay between the germline ends. The CDR3 nucleotides are TGTGCCAGCAGTTACTCGCCAGGGGACTACGAGCAGTACTTC. Translation gives CASSYSPGDYEQYF.